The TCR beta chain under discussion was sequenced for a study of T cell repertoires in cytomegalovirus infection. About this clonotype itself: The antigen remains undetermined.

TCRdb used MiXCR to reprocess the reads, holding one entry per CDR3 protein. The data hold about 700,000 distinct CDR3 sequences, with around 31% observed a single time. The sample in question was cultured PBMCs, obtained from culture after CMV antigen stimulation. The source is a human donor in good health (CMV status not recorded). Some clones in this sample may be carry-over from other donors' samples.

The CDR3 sequence: CSATHPLRNRNIQYF. The DNA for the CDR3 is TGCAGTGCTACCCATCCCTTGCGTAACAGAAACATTCAGTACTTC. The rearrangement joins TRBV20-1 to TRBJ2-4; no definite D call. Germline lookup yields CDR1 DFQATT and CDR2 SNEGSKA (reference sequence). V was shortened by 4 bases and J by 6 bases, with 19 bases between the two germline ends. The CDR3 spans 15 residues.